Each of the 17 T cell receptor beta chains below was sequenced from the same sample in a study of naive and memory T cell subsets (dated by TCRdb to 2016 to 2017). These receptors' antigens are unknown. The protocol used for the library was UMI-ligation and nested PCR. The instrument given in TCRdb is Illumina MiSeq. The beta constant-region primer consisted of an equimolar mixture of two oligonucleotides that together covered TRBC1 and TRBC2. Four rounds of PCR were used to amplify ligated cDNA, with nested alpha and beta constant-region primers being used together with the SP2 primer. TCRdb passed the public sequencing reads through fastp at Q25 and MiXCR, retaining productive beta sequences. Identical CDR3 protein sequences are pooled into one entry, listed with their most common genes and DNA. The sample data list about 150,000 distinct CDR3 sequences, and approximately 22% of these were observed just once. The ten largest make up roughly 0.1% of the sample.

What the work shows at the level of the full study, not this receptor alone: A few larger clonotypes were present in naive repertoires, especially CD8 naive repertoires, and these clonotypes were possibly memory cells re-expressing CD45RA.

Sequenced sample: naive CD4+ T cells from blood. This sample's cell subset or site label indicates: naive T cells, CD45RA high CD27+. These receptors all stem from a human donor in good health.

This clonotype has more than one count but fewer than ten. The CDR3 sequence is CASSYQTDRPNYGYTF. The CDR3 nucleotides are TGTGCCAGCAGCTACCAGACAGATCGACCTAACTATGGCTACACCTTC. The genes are TRBV6-6 and TRBJ1-2; D is perhaps TRBD1 (5 bases). Germline V gives CDR1 MNHNY, CDR2 SVGAGI (reference sequence). V was clipped by 6 bases and J by 0 bases, with 17 bases between them. This CDR3 is 16 amino acids long.

This clonotype was seen a few times. The chain joins TRBV7-2 to TRBJ1-5, with unresolved D. Germline CDR1 and CDR2: SGHTA and FQGNSA. The CDR3 length is 14 residues. Deletions cut 1 base from V and 4 bases from J, with 8 bases between. The DNA for the CDR3 is TGTGCCAGCAGCTTAGAACTCAGGAATCAGCCCCAGCATTTT. The encoded protein is CASSLELRNQPQHF.

The chain carries TRBV14 and TRBJ2-6; D gene ambiguous. The V gene lost 4 bases and the J gene lost 2 bases, with 6 bases spanning the gap. The germline gives CDR1 SGHDN, CDR2 FVKESK. The CDR3 has 14 residues. CDR3 protein: CASSRATGANVLTF. CDR3 DNA: TGTGCCAGCAGCCGGGCCACTGGGGCCAACGTCCTGACTTTC.

This clonotype was seen many times. The rearrangement links TRBV5-1 to TRBJ2-1, with 10 bases lining up with TRBD2. V lost 2 bases, J lost 5 bases, and 10 bases stayed unmatched. The CDR3 consists of 17 residues. Germline CDR1 SGHRS, CDR2 YFSETQ. CDR3 nucleotides: TGCGCCAGCAGCTTTGGGGGGCTAGCGGGAGCCGACAATGAGCAGTTCTTC. It yields the protein CASSFGGLAGADNEQFF.

CDR3 amino acids: CASSLWGRGSEQYF. CDR3 in DNA: TGTGCCAGCAGCTTATGGGGCAGGGGAAGTGAGCAGTACTTC. This sequence joins TRBV11-1 and TRBJ2-7, with D possibly being TRBD1 (6 bases). Germline CDR1 reads SGHAT; CDR2 reads FQDESV (reference sequence). The CDR3 is 14 residues long. With 2 bases removed from V and 7 bases from J, the gap between germline ends came to 15 bases.

This clonotype was seen more than once but under ten times. This chain joins TRBV24-1 and TRBJ2-1, with D maybe TRBD2 (6 bases). The germline gives CDR1 KGHDR, CDR2 SFDVKD. This CDR3 has 14 residues. V shed 5 bases and J shed 8 bases, with 15 bases lying between them. The CDR3, as DNA: TGTGCCACCAGTGGGTTCGGGAGTGTGTATGAGCAGTTCTTC. As protein: CATSGFGSVYEQFF.

This clonotype was found a few times. The chain carries TRBV7-3 and TRBJ2-2, with unresolved D. V was pared by 0 bases and J by 0 bases, with 20 bases between. The CDR3 is 20 residues long. The V gene's germline CDR1 is SGHTA and CDR2 FQGTGA. The CDR3 DNA sequence: TGTGCCAGCAGCTTAACGGTGGGAACAGCCAATTCCGCGAACACCGGGGAGCTGTTTTTT. This sequence encodes CASSLTVGTANSANTGELFF.

The chain links TRBV5-1 to TRBJ2-3; D remains ambiguous. Germline V lookup: CDR1 SGHRS, CDR2 YFSETQ. The CDR3 covers 16 residues. V was clipped by 3 bases and J by 2 bases, with 16 bases between them. The CDR3 sequence: CASSYLGQTATDTQYF. CDR3 bases: TGCGCCAGCAGCTACCTAGGGCAGACGGCCACAGATACGCAGTATTTT.

This clonotype has just a few counts. The V and J genes are TRBV10-3 and TRBJ2-1; 9 bases are a match to TRBD2. Losses at the gene ends were 8 bases for V and 8 bases for J; bases not matched to a gene: 13. CDR3 size: 15 residues. The germline V gene has CDR1 ENHRY and CDR2 SYGVKD. CDR3 nucleotides: TGTGCCATCGGGTCCGGGCTAGCGGGGTTACATGAGCAGTTCTTC. Amino acid sequence: CAIGSGLAGLHEQFF.

V and J are TRBV29-1 and TRBJ1-1, with D possibly matching TRBD1 (5 bases). V lost 4 bases and J lost 3, with 15 bases in between. The germline gives CDR1 SQVTM, CDR2 ANQGSEA. The CDR3 length is 14 residues. The CDR3 nucleotides read TGCAGCGTTGGGCGACAGTTCTCGGACACTGAAGCTTTCTTT. This translates into CSVGRQFSDTEAFF. The full variable domain, with the rest looked up from reference TRBV29-1 and TRBJ1-1, is SAVISQKPSRDICQRGTSLTIQCQVDSQVTMMFWYRQQPGQSLTLIATANQGSEATYESGFVIDKFPISRPNLTFSTLTVSNMSPEDSSIYLCSVGRQFSDTEAFFGQGTRLTVV.

This clonotype was detected ten times or more. This chain connects TRBV7-2 to TRBJ2-5; no definite D call. The ends were cut back, 3 bases at V and 4 bases at J, with 9 bases in the middle. CDR1 and CDR2 (germline): SGHTA, FQGNSA. The CDR3 runs 13 residues. The CDR3 nucleotides read TGTGCCAGCAGCTTGAGAGGCGGAGAGACCCAGTACTTC. This encodes CASSLRGGETQYF.

The sample holds a few counts of this clonotype. V is TRBV20-1 and J is TRBJ2-7, with D hard to call. The CDR3 is 13 amino acids. The V end was cut by 1 base, the J end by 6 bases, with 13 bases between. Germline V gene data show CDR1 as DFQATT and CDR2 as SNEGSKA (reference sequence). CDR3 residues: CSARVGQALEQYF. CDR3 nucleotide sequence: TGCAGTGCTAGAGTAGGTCAAGCTCTCGAGCAGTACTTC.

The V gene is TRBV19, the J gene TRBJ2-2; perhaps TRBD1 as D (6 bases). V was clipped by 7 bases and J by 8 bases, with 11 bases between them. The CDR3 length is 12 residues. The germline gives CDR1 LNHDA, CDR2 SQIVND (reference sequence). Here the CDR3 reads CASNWGPGELFF. Here the CDR3 DNA reads TGTGCCAGTAATTGGGGGCCTGGGGAGCTGTTTTTT. Full variable domain (rest looked up from reference TRBV19 and TRBJ2-2): DGGITQSPKYLFRKEGQNVTLSCEQNLNHDAMYWYRQDPGQGLRLIYYSQIVNDFQKGDIAEGYSVSREKKESFPLTVTSAQKNPTAFYLCASNWGPGELFFGEGSRLTVL.

This chain uses TRBV12-3 or TRBV12-4 with TRBJ2-7, with a possible D match to TRBD2 (7 bases). The CDR3 is 12 residues long. Trimming took 5 bases from V and 6 from J, leaving 11 bases between them. The CDR3 DNA reads as TGTGCCAGCAGTAGAAGGGGGGGCGAGCAGTACTTC. Residues: CASSRRGGEQYF.

The chain joins TRBV7-9 to TRBJ1-4; no definite D call. CDR3 length: 15 residues. The germline V gene has CDR1 SEHNR and CDR2 FQNEAQ (reference sequence). With 1 base removed from V and 6 bases from J, the gap between germline ends came to 12 bases. In nucleotides, the CDR3 is TGTGCCAGCAGCTTAGGGACCGGCGCCCATGAAAAACTGTTTTTT. The encoded protein is CASSLGTGAHEKLFF. Full variable domain (rest looked up from reference TRBV7-9 and TRBJ1-4): DTGVSQNPRHKITKRGQNVTFRCDPISEHNRLYWYRQTLGQGPEFLTYFQNEAQLEKSRLLSDRFSAERPKGSFSTLEIQRTEQGDSAMYLCASSLGTGAHEKLFFGSGTQLSVL.

Note on this clonotype: This may come from a read error, since a much larger clone is one base off. This chain links TRBV28 with TRBJ2-4, with D perhaps matching TRBD1 (5 bases). V lost 3 bases and J 6 bases, leaving 15 bases between the germline ends. Germline V gene lookup returns CDR1 MDHEN and CDR2 SYDVKM. CDR3 length: 15 residues. The chain's CDR3 is CASSLLQVVGNIQYF. In DNA form, the CDR3 reads TGTGCCAGCAGTTTGCTACAGGTGGTGGGAAACATTCAGTACTTC.

This clonotype was observed a few times. The V gene is TRBV28, the J gene TRBJ2-7; D is undetermined. Germline V gene sequence: CDR1 MDHEN, CDR2 SYDVKM. Trimming took off 8 bases at V and 0 bases at J, with 14 bases between the two ends. This CDR3 has 14 amino acids. CDR3 in DNA: TGTGCCAGCCACAGCCAGTCGGCCTCCTACGAGCAGTACTTC. Residues: CASHSQSASYEQYF.